One sample yielded the 29 T cell receptor beta chains listed below, sequenced in a study of identical twins. One entry per CDR3 protein, called by TCRdb with MiXCR from the 5' RACE reads. The data contain hundreds of thousands of distinct CDR3 sequences, 7% to 7.5% of them singletons. These data also featured in a second study, about yellow fever vaccine responses in identical twins.

The sequenced material came from PBMCs. These receptors originate from a woman aged 18-35 years in good health.

This clonotype was recorded many times. The V gene is TRBV24-1, the J gene TRBJ2-1, with D uncertain. Per germline, CDR1 KGHDR and CDR2 SFDVKD. The V end lost 5 bases, the J end lost 6 bases, and 10 bases lay between the germline ends. The CDR3 length is 13 residues. CDR3 loop: CATSAPLANEQFF. The DNA for the CDR3 is TGTGCCACCAGTGCCCCCTTGGCCAATGAGCAGTTCTTC.

The gene calls are TRBV2 and TRBJ2-1; 13 positions match TRBD2. This CDR3 contains 16 residues. The ends lost 5 bases at V and 9 bases at J; junction bases unmatched: 10. The V gene's germline CDR1 is SNHLY and CDR2 FYNNEI. In DNA, the CDR3 is TGTGCCAGCAGTAGGACTAGCGGGAGAAGGCCCCGTGAGCAGTTCTTC. Its translation is CASSRTSGRRPREQFF. The full variable domain, completed using reference TRBV2 and TRBJ2-1, is EPEVTQTPSHQVTQMGQEVILRCVPISNHLYFYWYRQILGQKVEFLVSFYNNEISEKSEIFDDQFSVERPDGSNFTLKIRSTKLEDSAMYFCASSRTSGRRPREQFFGPGTRLTVL.

The J gene is TRBJ2-3, the V gene TRBV6-1; D call uncertain. CDR3 length: 14 amino acids. The V end was cut by 7 bases, the J end by 0 bases, with 11 bases between. Per the germline V gene, CDR1 is MNHNS and CDR2 is SASEGT. CDR3 protein: CASTNGPSTDTQYF. The DNA of the CDR3 is TGTGCCAGCACTAACGGCCCTAGCACAGATACGCAGTATTTT.

A few counts support this clonotype. CDR3 DNA sequence: TGCAGCAAACAGAGCTCCTACGAGCAGTACGTC. It codes for CSKQSSYEQYV. The chain joins TRBV29-1 to TRBJ2-7; D unclear. Germline CDR1 SQVTM, CDR2 ANQGSEA. This CDR3 spans 11 amino acids. Trimming left V 8 bases short and J 0 bases short, with 8 bases between.

This clonotype occurred many times. The chain employs TRBV3-1 and TRBJ1-1; possibly TRBD1 for D (6 bases). The germline CDR1 and CDR2 sequences are LGHDT and YNNKEL (reference sequence). The CDR3 totals 14 residues. Trimming left V 2 bases short and J 3 bases short, with 10 bases between. Here the CDR3 DNA reads TGTGCCAGCAGCCAAACAGGGTTGTACACTGAAGCTTTCTTT. Translating it yields CASSQTGLYTEAFF.

This clonotype has at least ten counts. The chain carries TRBV5-1 and TRBJ2-3, with 8 bases matching TRBD1. The CDR3 loop spans 16 amino acids. Germline assignment: CDR1 SGHRS and CDR2 YFSETQ. With 4 bases clipped from V and 3 bases from J, the junction kept 10 bases outside the gene matches. The CDR3 DNA reads as TGCGCCAGCAGCACCGGACAGGGAACGGGGACAGATACGCAGTATTTT. Translated: CASSTGQGTGTDTQYF.

The table lists this clonotype with many counts. This chain uses TRBV2 with TRBJ2-2; perhaps TRBD1 as D (5 bases). The germline V and J ends were trimmed by 7 bases and 6 bases, with 15 bases remaining between them. Germline V gene lookup returns CDR1 SNHLY and CDR2 FYNNEI. The CDR3 extends over 14 amino acids. CDR3 nucleotides: TGTGCCAGCAATTGGCAGGGAATGGCCGGGGAGCTGTTTTTT. Encoded protein: CASNWQGMAGELFF.

The chain uses TRBV20-1 and TRBJ1-6; 7 bases agree with TRBD1. The CDR3 consists of 16 residues. The ends lost 7 bases at V and 10 bases at J; junction bases unmatched: 19. Germline CDR1 reads DFQATT; CDR2 reads SNEGSKA (reference sequence). As DNA, the CDR3 is TGCAGTGGCGCTGCCGTCTCAACAGGGGACTCATCACCCCTCCACTTT. This codes for CSGAAVSTGDSSPLHF.

This clonotype was counted many times. V and J are TRBV27 and TRBJ2-3; 9 nucleotides agree with TRBD1. V shed 11 bases and J 9 bases; nucleotides not matched to a gene: 15. CDR3 length equals 14 residues. Looked up from germline, CDR1 is MNHEY and CDR2 is SMNVEV (reference sequence). The CDR3 region has the DNA TGTGCCTGTAAACCGGGACAGGGAGAAGGCACGCAGTATTTT. Translated, it gives CACKPGQGEGTQYF.

This clonotype was detected many times. The V and J genes are TRBV7-9 and TRBJ2-5; D uncertain. Germline-derived CDR1 and CDR2 are SEHNR and FQNEAQ (reference sequence). CDR3 length: 14 amino acids. Trimming cost V 5 bases and J 5 bases, with 15 bases left between them. The CDR3 is CASSRVGSGETQYF. CDR3 nucleotides: TGTGCCAGCAGCCGAGTAGGGTCGGGTGAGACCCAGTACTTC.

The gene calls are TRBV6-1 and TRBJ1-2, with a possible D match to TRBD1 (5 bases). In germline, CDR1 is MNHNS, CDR2 SASEGT. CDR3 length: 14 residues. Deletions cut 6 bases from V and 3 bases from J, with 14 bases between. In DNA, the CDR3 is TGTGCCAGCAGCCGCTATAGGGGAGACTATGGCTACACCTTC. It specifies CASSRYRGDYGYTF.

This clonotype showed up just a few times. The CDR3 sequence is CASSQTDYTETQYF. For the CDR3, the DNA is TGCGCCAGCAGCCAAACGGACTATACGGAGACCCAGTACTTC. This chain connects TRBV4-1 to TRBJ2-5, with D possibly being TRBD2 (6 bases). V gave up 2 bases and J gave up 5 bases, with 12 bases separating them. CDR1 is MGHRA, CDR2 YSYEKL, per germline. The CDR3 extends over 14 amino acids.

This clonotype was seen a few times. This chain joins TRBV10-3 and TRBJ1-1, with unresolved D. The CDR3 contains 16 residues. CDR1 and CDR2 (germline): ENHRY, SYGVKD. Trimming stripped 5 bases from V and 0 bases from J, with 16 bases between. The CDR3 reads CAISRGQEVLNTEAFF. CDR3 DNA sequence: TGTGCCATCAGTAGAGGGCAAGAGGTCTTGAACACTGAAGCTTTCTTT.

The V call is TRBV7-6, the J call TRBJ2-2; TRBD1 agrees at 7 bases. There are 15 residues in the CDR3. The germline CDR1 and CDR2 sequences are SGHVS and FNYEAQ. V shed 2 bases and J 2 bases; nucleotides not matched to a gene: 2. The CDR3 is CASSLWTGNTGELFF. CDR3 DNA sequence: TGTGCCAGCAGCTTATGGACAGGCAACACCGGGGAGCTGTTTTTT.

This clonotype has just a few counts. V gene TRBV20-1 combines with J gene TRBJ2-1; 9 bases fit TRBD2. With 6 bases clipped from V and 7 bases from J, the junction kept 10 bases outside the gene matches. Germline loops: CDR1 DFQATT, CDR2 SNEGSKA (reference sequence). The CDR3 consists of 14 residues. CDR3 sequence reads: CSAGPSGAINEQFF. The CDR3 coding sequence is TGCAGTGCCGGACCTAGCGGGGCTATTAATGAGCAGTTCTTC.

The rearrangement joins TRBV2 to TRBJ2-7; D tentatively fits TRBD1 or TRBD2 (6 bases each). The V and J ends lost 6 bases and 4 bases respectively, with 16 bases between them. Germline V CDR1 and CDR2: SNHLY, FYNNEI. The CDR3 loop spans 14 amino acids. The CDR3 DNA reads as TGTGCCAGCAGCCCCAAGGGGGGTCTATACGAGCAGTACTTC. Translating it yields CASSPKGGLYEQYF.

This clonotype came up many times. This chain joins TRBV6-1 and TRBJ2-1; weak D call: TRBD2 (7 bases). CDR3 length: 15 residues. V was trimmed by 3 bases and J by 5 bases, leaving 14 bases between them. Germline lookup yields CDR1 MNHNS and CDR2 SASEGT. The CDR3 DNA is TGTGCCAGCAGTGACGGGGGGCCGGGGAACAATGAGCAGTTCTTC. Translation gives CASSDGGPGNNEQFF.

V and J are TRBV6-4 and TRBJ2-3; TRBD2 matches 7 bases. This CDR3 is built from 16 residues. Unmatched junction bases numbered 7, after V lost 3 bases and J lost 1 base. Germline values: CDR1 MRHNA, CDR2 SNTAGT. The DNA for the CDR3 is TGTGCCAGCAGTGAGGCCGGACTAGGGGGCACAGATACGCAGTATTTT. Its translation is CASSEAGLGGTDTQYF.

This sequence joins TRBV7-6 and TRBJ1-2; 9 bases are a match to TRBD1. J was trimmed by 6 bases and V by 5 bases; bases with no gene match: 10. The CDR3 has 15 amino acids. Germline values: CDR1 SGHVS, CDR2 FNYEAQ. CDR3 DNA: TGTGCCAGCAGCCCGGGGGACAGGGAAGTGAATGGCTACACCTTC. The encoded protein is CASSPGDREVNGYTF.

This chain links TRBV4-1 with TRBJ2-1; the D gene is possibly TRBD2 (7 bases). Germline CDR1 and CDR2: MGHRA and YSYEKL. V was cut by 0 bases and J by 3 bases, with 18 bases left in between. The CDR3 extends over 18 amino acids. CDR3 in amino acids: CASSQDSRGPIYYNEQFF. In DNA, the CDR3 is TGCGCCAGCAGCCAAGATTCGCGGGGGCCAATTTACTACAATGAGCAGTTCTTC.

The gene calls are TRBV24-1 and TRBJ2-5; 7 bases match TRBD1. Germline V gene data show CDR1 as KGHDR and CDR2 as SFDVKD. J was trimmed by 1 base and V by 4 bases; bases with no gene match: 8. This CDR3 contains 16 residues. CDR3 protein: CATSEPRDSLQETQYF. CDR3 nucleotide sequence: TGTGCCACCAGTGAGCCCCGGGACAGCCTCCAAGAGACCCAGTACTTC.

Only a few counts were recorded for this clonotype. The chain has TRBV15 and TRBJ2-7, with a tentative D call TRBD2 (5 bases). This CDR3 comprises 14 residues. Trimming stripped 5 bases from V and 1 base from J, with 12 bases between. Germline V gene sequence: CDR1 LNHNV, CDR2 YYDKDF (reference sequence). CDR3 sequence (DNA): TGTGCCACCAGCCTAACGGCGGGTTCCTACGAGCAGTACGTC. Residues: CATSLTAGSYEQYV.

The rearrangement joins TRBV7-9 to TRBJ2-5, with a weak D call TRBD1 (5 bases). The CDR3 contains 15 residues. V gave up 7 bases and J gave up 5 bases, with 20 bases separating them. Germline CDR1 and CDR2: SEHNR and FQNEAQ (reference sequence). The CDR3 coding sequence is TGTGCCAGCACTACAGGAAGGCTAGTCGGGGAGACCCAGTACTTC. The encoded protein is CASTTGRLVGETQYF. The full variable domain, completed using reference TRBV7-9 and TRBJ2-5, is DTGVSQNPRHKITKRGQNVTFRCDPISEHNRLYWYRQTLGQGPEFLTYFQNEAQLEKSRLLSDRFSAERPKGSFSTLEIQRTEQGDSAMYLCASTTGRLVGETQYFGPGTRLLVL.

Notes on this clonotype: With a much larger clone just one base away, this may be a read error. The chain combines TRBV5-6 with TRBJ2-1; the D gene is possibly TRBD1 (6 bases). The V gene lost 3 bases and the J gene lost 9 bases, with 16 bases spanning the gap. The CDR3 runs 14 residues. Germline CDR1 and CDR2: SGHDT and YYEEEE. CDR3 in amino acids: CASSSDTGFGEQFF. CDR3 DNA sequence: TGTGCCAGCAGCTCGGATACAGGGTTTGGTGAGCAGTTCTTC. Based on the CDR3 plus reference TRBV5-6 and TRBJ2-1, the full variable domain is DAGVTQSPTHLIKTRGQQVTLRCSPKSGHDTVSWYQQALGQGPQFIFQYYEEEERQRGNFPDRFSGHQFPNYSSELNVNALLLGDSALYLCASSSDTGFGEQFFGPGTRLTVL.

In this sample, this clonotype turned up a few times. The J gene is TRBJ1-5, the V gene TRBV2, with D unresolved. The CDR3 runs 14 residues. V dropped 2 bases and J dropped 6 bases, with 11 bases sitting between them. Per germline, CDR1 SNHLY and CDR2 FYNNEI. CDR3 region: CASSESGGLQPQHF. In DNA form, the CDR3 reads TGTGCCAGCAGTGAAAGTGGTGGGCTTCAGCCCCAGCATTTT.

In its sample, this clonotype was seen a few times. This sequence joins TRBV27 and TRBJ2-7; maybe TRBD1 (6 bases). Germline V lookup: CDR1 MNHEY, CDR2 SMNVEV (reference sequence). Trimming left V 6 bases short and J 5 bases short, with 23 bases between. The CDR3 runs to 16 residues. The CDR3 coding sequence is TGTGCCAGCAGCCCCGGATACAGGGCGGGTAGAAACGAGCAGTACTTC. This translates into CASSPGYRAGRNEQYF.

This clonotype was seen ten or more times. This chain uses TRBV29-1 with TRBJ2-2, with D tentatively TRBD2 (6 bases). CDR1 is SQVTM and CDR2 is ANQGSEA in the germline V gene. The V and J ends lost 4 bases and 2 bases respectively, with 11 bases between them. There are 14 residues in the CDR3. DNA of the CDR3: TGCAGCGTTGGGGGGACTTCTAACACCGGGGAGCTGTTTTTT. Amino acid sequence: CSVGGTSNTGELFF.

This clonotype was found a few times. The V call is TRBV6-1, the J call TRBJ2-3, with TRBD1 identical over 9 bases. Germline V gene sequence: CDR1 MNHNS, CDR2 SASEGT. CDR3 length: 16 amino acids. J lost 4 bases, V lost 5 bases, and 10 bases had no gene match. This CDR3 is CASSRNRDRVADTQYF. The CDR3 DNA reads TGTGCCAGCAGTCGAAATCGGGACAGGGTGGCAGATACGCAGTATTTT.

There are many counts of this clonotype. The gene calls are TRBV11-3 and TRBJ2-1; 7 bases align to TRBD1. This CDR3 is built from 13 residues. V lost 4 bases and J lost 13; bases outside the gene matches: 10. CDR1 SGHNT and CDR2 YENEEA come from the germline V gene. The CDR3 spells CASSYTTGVFQFF. Here the CDR3 DNA reads TGTGCCAGCAGCTATACTACAGGGGTCTTTCAGTTCTTC.